This T cell receptor beta chain was recorded in a study of T cell changes during pregnancy in multiple sclerosis. V gave up 4 bases and J gave up 3 bases, with 14 bases separating them. The CDR3 is 15 residues long. Germline V gene sequence: CDR1 SGHRS, CDR2 YFSETQ. Clones were read by immunoSEQ multiplex PCR, and TCRdb kept only the in-frame ones, dropping some. This table holds about 42,000 clones, around four fifths found once. The chain is built from TRBV5-1 and TRBJ1-5, with D perhaps TRBD1 (6 bases). The TCR comes from a female donor with multiple sclerosis, enrolled in a pregnancy study. Sequencing was performed on CD4+ T cells from peripheral blood mononuclear cells, taken before pregnancy. Here the CDR3 reads CASSVGTGSNQPQHF. Here the CDR3 DNA reads TGCGCCAGCAGCGTGGGCACAGGGTCCAATCAGCCCCAGCATTTT.